The 7 T cell receptor beta chains listed next were all sequenced from one sample in a study of shared clonotypes between healthy human individuals. Sequencing was performed with immunoSEQ multiplex PCR; in TCRdb, only in-frame clones are kept and a portion is missing. The sample lists approximately 350,000 clones; just over 95% were seen once. Sequences were obtained from memory CD8+ T cells sorted from blood. Subset in this sample: CD45RO+ cells pooled with CCR7-negative TemRA cells. The receptors here all came from a man aged 30-40 years in good health.

The rearrangement joins TRBV5-1 to TRBJ2-3; weak D call: TRBD1 (6 bases). CDR1 and CDR2 (germline): SGHRS, YFSETQ. V was clipped by 3 bases and J by 2 bases, with 10 bases between them. This CDR3 has 14 amino acids. CDR3 sequence reads: CASSSRDTTDTQYF. As DNA, the CDR3 is TGCGCCAGCAGCTCCCGGGACACCACAGATACGCAGTATTTT.

This chain joins TRBV5-6 and TRBJ1-4; 9 positions agree with TRBD1. The CDR3 runs 15 residues. The J segment lost 7 bases and the V segment lost 4 bases, leaving 8 bases of the junction unmatched. The V gene's germline CDR1 is SGHDT and CDR2 YYEEEE. CDR3 protein: CASSGHRGQGEKLFF. The CDR3 bases are TGTGCCAGCAGCGGGCACAGGGGGCAAGGTGAAAAACTGTTTTTT. Full variable domain (outside the CDR3, taken from reference TRBV5-6 and TRBJ1-4): DAGVTQSPTHLIKTRGQQVTLRCSPKSGHDTVSWYQQALGQGPQFIFQYYEEEERQRGNFPDRFSGHQFPNYSSELNVNALLLGDSALYLCASSGHRGQGEKLFFGSGTQLSVL.

This clone was picked up one time. This rearrangement joins TRBV4-1 to TRBJ2-7; the D gene is possibly TRBD2 (6 bases). V was cut by 4 bases and J by 2 bases, with 12 bases left in between. The CDR3 length is 14 residues. Germline loops: CDR1 MGHRA, CDR2 YSYEKL. CDR3 in amino acids: CASSLGTFPYEQYF. The DNA of the CDR3 is TGCGCCAGCAGCCTCGGGACTTTTCCCTACGAGCAGTACTTC.

J is TRBJ2-7 and V is TRBV28; 7 bases are shared with TRBD1. CDR1 and CDR2 (germline): MDHEN, SYDVKM. V gave up 6 bases and J gave up 5 bases; unmatched junction bases: 7. The length of the CDR3 is 13 residues. The CDR3 DNA follows: TGTGCCAGCAGCCCGGGACAGCCAAACGAGCAGTACTTC. Residues: CASSPGQPNEQYF.

This clone was recorded only once. V is TRBV30 and J is TRBJ1-4; D is possibly TRBD1 (5 bases). This CDR3 comprises 14 residues. V was cut by 4 bases and J by 5 bases, with 14 bases left in between. Germline CDR1 and CDR2: GTSNPN and SVGIG (reference sequence). The CDR3 region is CAWTDKAMNEKLFF. The CDR3 DNA sequence: TGTGCCTGGACGGACAAGGCAATGAATGAAAAACTGTTTTTT.

The rearrangement links TRBV13 to TRBJ2-3; D remains unclear. Between the trimmed V and J ends, which lost 3 bases and 1 base, there was a span of 11 bases. Germline V gene sequence: CDR1 PRHDT, CDR2 FYEKMQ (reference sequence). The CDR3 totals 15 residues. CDR3 protein: CASSLAPAGTDTQYF. The CDR3 DNA reads as TGTGCCAGCAGCTTGGCGCCAGCAGGCACAGATACGCAGTATTTT.

The chain employs TRBV5-4 and TRBJ2-7, with D perhaps TRBD1 (6 bases). From germline, CDR1 is SGHNT and CDR2 YYREEE (reference sequence). The CDR3 spans 14 residues. V was shortened by 5 bases and J by 2 bases, with 14 bases between the two germline ends. CDR3 coding DNA: TGTGCCAGCAGGCCTGTGGGGGCACCCTACGAGCAGTACTTC. Protein sequence: CASRPVGAPYEQYF.